The text below deals with one T cell receptor beta chain. The antigen remains undetermined. The data were obtained in a study of shared clonotypes between healthy human individuals. Method: immunoSEQ multiplex PCR; TCRdb's copy keeps in-frame clones and lacks some. The sample lists more than 850,000 clones, around 78% occurring once. Findings of the study overall: Memory subsets had estimated richness that was generally smaller than that of naive subsets. Compared with clonotypes that all four donors shared, non-shared clonotypes had lower generation probabilities.

Splitting of CD4+ cells produced CD45RA+ naive and CD45RA-negative memory subsets. The CDR3 is 13 residues long. The V and J ends lost 3 bases and 8 bases respectively, with 13 bases between them. Per the germline V gene, CDR1 is SQVTM and CDR2 is ANQGSEA. This TCR derives from a man between 18 and 35 years old in good health. Some clones in this sample may be carry-over from other donors' samples. V and J are TRBV29-1 and TRBJ1-4, with D perhaps matching TRBD1 (5 bases). The sequencing sample was made of memory CD4+ T cells from PBMCs. Documented subset: CD45RA-negative fraction. In DNA form, the CDR3 reads TGCAGCGTTGAGGTCAGGGATCGGGAAAAACTGTTTTTT. This codes for CSVEVRDREKLFF.